The present T cell receptor beta chain was sequenced within a study of technical replicates of blood from a few donors (dated 2017 in TCRdb). The library was built by means of the immunoSEQ multiplex PCR assay. Sourced from immuneACCESS, this table was stored by TCRdb with only in-frame sequences that have V and J called. A share of the clones is absent; for the studies checked, an unresolved V gene accounts for under half, and the remainder has no known explanation. This sample has some 80,000 clones in its table, and roughly 96% of those were observed once. The biggest ten clones account for around 0.31% of the sample. From the cysteine up to the phenylalanine, the CDR3 has a length of 14 residues. The DNA shown is the 42-base CDR3, in frame from base 1. Details on this clone: What antigen it recognizes has not been identified. Base-call qualities are not available, and no considerably larger clone is one nucleotide away.

Sequencing was done on a sample of T cells isolated from PBMCs. The source of this sequence is a human donor in good health. The rearranged segments are TRBV21-1 and TRBJ1-4; the table's D call of TRBD1 was not tested on the DNA. TRBV21-1 is a recognized pseudogene. The DNA is TGTGCCAGCAGCAAAGGGGCAGCTAATGAAAAACTGTTTTTT. Its coded protein is CASSKGAANEKLFF.